Many counts were recorded for the clone carrying this TCR beta chain. What it binds is not known. This sample is part of a study of T cells in Graves' hyperthyroidism and ophthalmopathy. The CDR3 is made up of 15 amino acids. Germline CDR1 and CDR2: SGHTA and FQGTGA. V was shortened by 1 base and J by 5 bases, with 12 bases between the two germline ends. General study results and limits: The model predicted ophthalmopathy a median approximately 6.3 months before onset. Through a model of 13 V-J features, ophthalmopathy was separated from stable hyperthyroidism. Most thyroid clonotypes expanded above 0.001 were also detected in blood.

Exclusion of patients followed from uncontrolled infection, other autoimmune disease, pregnancy or lactation. TCR beta CDR3 sequences were amplified from RNA transcripts. The study used the HTBI primer set for a first-round RT-PCR of the TCR CDR3. TCRdb used MiXCR to reprocess the multiplex PCR reads, holding one entry per CDR3 protein. This sample yields about 380,000 distinct CDR3 sequences, of which about 18% are seen a single time; 35% to 50% belongs to the top ten. This sequence originates from a man younger than 30 with Graves' ophthalmopathy. J is TRBJ2-1 and V is TRBV7-3; either TRBD1 or TRBD2 may fit D (5 bases each). The sequenced material came from blood. The CDR3 here is CASSLNGANNNEQFF. CDR3 DNA sequence: TGTGCCAGCAGCTTAAACGGGGCAAACAACAATGAGCAGTTCTTC.